One and the same sample provided the 32 T cell receptor beta chains below, sequenced in a study of cytomegalovirus exposure and HLA in healthy donors. TCRdb's copy holds only in-frame clones and misses some; the assay was immunoSEQ multiplex PCR. The table lists about 64,000 clones, just over 90% of them singletons. The specimen was PBMCs. Receptor source: a woman under 30 in good health and CMV-seronegative.

The chain joins TRBV5-1 to TRBJ2-2; TRBD2 matches at 12 bases. Trimming took 4 bases from V and 6 from J; bases not matched to a gene: 10. The V gene's germline CDR1 is SGHRS and CDR2 YFSETQ. The CDR3 loop spans 17 amino acids. CDR3 protein: CASSNRLAGVAAGELFF. The CDR3 coding sequence is TGCGCCAGCAGCAATCGACTAGCGGGAGTCGCGGCCGGGGAGCTGTTTTTT.

This chain uses TRBV10-3 with TRBJ2-1; 12 positions match TRBD2. This CDR3 contains 13 residues. The germline V gene has CDR1 ENHRY and CDR2 SYGVKD. Unmatched junction bases numbered 4, after V lost 10 bases and J lost 6 bases. In DNA form, the CDR3 reads TGTGCCACCTCGACTAGCGGGGGCAATGAGCAGTTCTTC. This gives the protein CATSTSGGNEQFF.

This chain connects TRBV6-1 to TRBJ2-1, with 9 bases identical to TRBD1. The CDR3 length is 15 residues. Germline V gene lookup returns CDR1 MNHNS and CDR2 SASEGT. V was pared by 10 bases and J by 2 bases, with 9 bases of the junction left unmatched. The CDR3 sequence: CAIRQGVNAYNEQFF. The CDR3 nucleotides read TGTGCCATCCGACAGGGGGTTAATGCCTACAATGAGCAGTTCTTC.

V is TRBV7-9 and J is TRBJ1-6; TRBD1 agrees at 8 bases. The V gene end was trimmed by 5 bases and the J gene end by 10 bases; junction bases not matched to a gene: 13. Looked up from germline, CDR1 is SEHNR and CDR2 is FQNEAQ (reference sequence). The CDR3 contains 16 residues. Written as DNA, the CDR3 is TGTGCCAGCAGCCATCCGGACAGGGTCGTTGGCTCACCCCTCCACTTT. Its translation is CASSHPDRVVGSPLHF.

Here the CDR3 reads CASSPGGPGKPYEQYF. CDR3 nucleotides: TGTGCCAGCAGCCCGGGGGGGCCGGGAAAACCCTACGAGCAGTACTTC. The chain links TRBV5-4 to TRBJ2-7, with 8 nucleotides matching TRBD2. Germline V gene sequence: CDR1 SGHNT, CDR2 YYREEE (reference sequence). V shed 4 bases and J 2 bases; nucleotides not matched to a gene: 11. There are 16 residues in the CDR3.

Written as DNA, the CDR3 is TGCAGCGTTGAAGGCCCTAGCGGGGTCTACAATGAGCAGTTCTTC. Translating gives CSVEGPSGVYNEQFF. This chain joins TRBV29-1 and TRBJ2-1; 9 bases agree with TRBD2. The CDR3 spans 15 residues. Germline V gene data show CDR1 as SQVTM and CDR2 as ANQGSEA. The V segment lost 1 base and the J segment 3 bases; nucleotides outside the gene matches: 4.

This clone was detected a few times. The chain employs TRBV6-1 and TRBJ1-2; 7 bases agree with TRBD1. V lost 2 bases, J lost 5 bases, and 8 bases stayed unmatched. In germline, CDR1 is MNHNS, CDR2 SASEGT. The length of the CDR3 is 15 residues. Written as DNA, the CDR3 is TGTGCCAGCAGTGAACGAGGAGGGGGCGGTTATGGCTACACCTTC. Translated, it gives CASSERGGGGYGYTF.

The chain employs TRBV28 and TRBJ2-7; a possible D gene is TRBD1 (6 bases). V shed 4 bases and J shed 0 bases, with 19 bases lying between them. This CDR3 has 17 amino acids. Germline-derived CDR1 and CDR2 are MDHEN and SYDVKM. The CDR3 sequence: CASSSDPRQAISYEQYF. The CDR3, as DNA: TGTGCCAGCAGTTCCGATCCTAGACAGGCTATCTCCTACGAGCAGTACTTC.

This clone was picked up one time. V is TRBV7-9 and J is TRBJ2-3; D is ambiguous. Trimming pared 11 bases from V and 10 bases from J, leaving 16 bases between. The CDR3 runs 11 residues. Germline V lookup: CDR1 SEHNR, CDR2 FQNEAQ (reference sequence). The CDR3 coding sequence is TGTGCCCCCCGGGTCCTCCCTCCGCAGTATTTT. Its protein product is CAPRVLPPQYF.

The chain carries TRBV7-3 and TRBJ2-1; D gene uncertain. The germline CDR1 and CDR2 sequences are SGHTA and FQGTGA. The CDR3 extends over 11 amino acids. Trimming cost V 3 bases and J 9 bases, with 6 bases left between them. CDR3 coding DNA: TGTGCCAGCAGCTTGAACGGTGAGCAGTTCTTC. Amino acid sequence: CASSLNGEQFF.

The J gene is TRBJ2-3, the V gene TRBV5-4, with TRBD2 matching 8 bases. The J segment lost 0 bases and the V segment lost 2 bases, leaving 2 bases of the junction unmatched. In germline, CDR1 is SGHNT, CDR2 YYREEE (reference sequence). The CDR3 is made up of 15 amino acids. The DNA of the CDR3 is TGTGCCAGCAGCTTTGCTAGCGGGAGCACAGATACGCAGTATTTT. Its translation: CASSFASGSTDTQYF.

The genes are TRBV6-4 and TRBJ2-2, with D hard to call. V shed 0 bases and J shed 5 bases, with 7 bases lying between them. Germline loops: CDR1 MRHNA, CDR2 SNTAGT. This CDR3 is 14 amino acids long. In DNA form, the CDR3 reads TGTGCCAGCAGTGACTCGATCGAGACCGGGGAGCTGTTTTTT. This translates into CASSDSIETGELFF.

This clone was observed a handful of times. The chain links TRBV2 to TRBJ2-5; D may be TRBD2 (5 bases). The CDR3 spans 11 residues. Germline CDR1 SNHLY, CDR2 FYNNEI. Trimming removed 5 bases at V and 5 bases at J, with 6 bases between. In DNA, the CDR3 is TGTGCCAGCAGTAGAGGGGAGACCCAGTACTTC. It translates to CASSRGETQYF. The variable domain in full, completed from reference TRBV2 and TRBJ2-5, reads EPEVTQTPSHQVTQMGQEVILRCVPISNHLYFYWYRQILGQKVEFLVSFYNNEISEKSEIFDDQFSVERPDGSNFTLKIRSTKLEDSAMYFCASSRGETQYFGPGTRLLVL.

This clone is a singleton in its sample. The chain couples TRBV7-9 to TRBJ2-5, with a weak D call TRBD2 (6 bases). CDR3 length: 14 residues. The germline gives CDR1 SEHNR, CDR2 FQNEAQ (reference sequence). Between the trimmed V and J ends, which lost 5 bases and 3 bases, there was a span of 13 bases. This CDR3 reads CASSALGGEETQYF. CDR3 nucleotides: TGTGCCAGCAGCGCCCTGGGAGGTGAAGAGACCCAGTACTTC.

The chain links TRBV2 to TRBJ1-2, with D perhaps TRBD1 (6 bases). Looked up from germline, CDR1 is SNHLY and CDR2 is FYNNEI. Trimming cost V 8 bases and J 6 bases, with 19 bases left between them. This CDR3 comprises 14 residues. The CDR3 nucleotides read TGTGCCAGCCTGGAAGAGGGAACAGGGCATGGCTACACCTTC. Translated: CASLEEGTGHGYTF.

J is TRBJ1-1 and V is TRBV5-1; D is possibly TRBD1 (6 bases). CDR3 length equals 14 residues. Trimming stripped 3 bases from V and 1 base from J, with 10 bases between. Germline V lookup: CDR1 SGHRS, CDR2 YFSETQ. The CDR3 region is CASSYGTQNTEAFF. The CDR3 coding sequence is TGCGCCAGCAGCTACGGGACACAGAACACTGAAGCTTTCTTT.

This chain uses TRBV6-5 with TRBJ1-2, with D possibly TRBD1 on 6 matching bases. CDR1 and CDR2 from the germline V gene are MNHEY and SVGAGI. Trimming cost V 3 bases and J 3 bases, with 8 bases left between them. This CDR3 region has 13 residues. CDR3: CASSYGTHYGYTF. CDR3 bases: TGTGCCAGCAGTTATGGGACACACTATGGCTACACCTTC.

This clone is medium-sized in the sample. The rearrangement joins TRBV6-4 to TRBJ2-2; TRBD2 agrees at 8 bases. This CDR3 spans 15 amino acids. CDR1 is MRHNA, CDR2 SNTAGT, per germline. J was trimmed by 4 bases and V by 4 bases; bases with no gene match: 5. CDR3 amino acids: CASSVTGGTTGELFF. Written as DNA, the CDR3 is TGTGCCAGCAGTGTTACGGGGGGGACCACCGGGGAGCTGTTTTTT.

The chain joins TRBV6-1 to TRBJ1-1, with D hard to call. Germline CDR1 reads MNHNS; CDR2 reads SASEGT. CDR3 length: 14 amino acids. V shed 6 bases and J shed 0 bases, with 11 bases lying between them. Here the CDR3 reads CASRETTMNTEAFF. The CDR3 DNA reads as TGTGCCAGCAGGGAGACTACGATGAACACTGAAGCTTTCTTT.

In DNA, the CDR3 is TGTGCCAGCAGCCAAGATATCCTCCCCCCCAATGAGCAGTTCTTC. It yields the protein CASSQDILPPNEQFF. V is TRBV4-2 and J is TRBJ2-1, with D unresolved. Trimming removed 0 bases at V and 6 bases at J, with 12 bases between. There are 15 residues in the CDR3. The germline V gene encodes CDR1 LGHNA and CDR2 YNFKEQ.

Written as DNA, the CDR3 is TGTGCCAGCAGTCTTACAGGGGCGGGGACTGAAGCTTTCTTT. This encodes CASSLTGAGTEAFF. The rearrangement links TRBV28 to TRBJ1-1; TRBD1 matches at 7 bases. V was clipped by 5 bases and J by 5 bases; unmatched bases: 8. This CDR3 comprises 14 residues. Germline CDR1 and CDR2: MDHEN and SYDVKM.

The chain couples TRBV30 to TRBJ1-3; no clear D gene. This CDR3 region has 15 residues. Germline loops: CDR1 GTSNPN, CDR2 SVGIG (reference sequence). The ends were cut back, 2 bases at V and 0 bases at J, with 11 bases in the middle. The CDR3 reads CAWSRTGVSGNTIYF. CDR3 coding DNA: TGTGCCTGGAGTAGGACGGGAGTCTCTGGAAACACCATATATTTT. The complete variable domain, with remaining parts taken from reference TRBV30 and TRBJ1-3, reads SQTIHQWPATLVQPVGSPLSLECTVEGTSNPNLYWYRQAAGRGLQLLFYSVGIGQISSEVPQNLSASRPQDRQFILSSKKLLLSDSGFYLCAWSRTGVSGNTIYFGEGSWLTVV.

This rearrangement joins TRBV7-9 to TRBJ1-2, with no clear D. In germline, CDR1 is SEHNR, CDR2 FQNEAQ (reference sequence). This CDR3 has 15 amino acids. The V end was cut by 4 bases, the J end by 1 base, with 13 bases between. The CDR3 loop is CASSSDDTVNYGYTF. As DNA, the CDR3 is TGTGCCAGCAGCTCCGATGACACGGTTAACTATGGCTACACCTTC.

This clone occurred once. The rearrangement uses TRBV4-2 and TRBJ2-1, with 7 bases lining up with TRBD2. The CDR3 consists of 17 residues. Germline V gives CDR1 LGHNA, CDR2 YNFKEQ. The ends lost 0 bases at V and 7 bases at J; junction bases unmatched: 12. The CDR3 DNA reads as TGTGCCAGCAGCCAAGATCTTGCGGGAGTCGGCGGGAATGAGCAGTTCTTC. Amino acid sequence: CASSQDLAGVGGNEQFF.

This chain joins TRBV2 and TRBJ2-3, with 11 positions matching TRBD2. V lost 8 bases and J lost 2; bases outside the gene matches: 3. This CDR3 spans 14 amino acids. Germline CDR1 and CDR2: SNHLY and FYNNEI. The CDR3 spells CASRLAGFTDTQYF. CDR3 sequence (DNA): TGTGCCAGCCGACTAGCGGGATTCACAGATACGCAGTATTTT.

The chain is built from TRBV27 and TRBJ2-7, with D possibly TRBD1 on 6 matching bases. The CDR3 length is 14 residues. Trimming took off 5 bases at V and 4 bases at J, with 15 bases between the two ends. Germline assignment: CDR1 MNHEY and CDR2 SMNVEV (reference sequence). CDR3 DNA: TGTGCCAGCAGTCCACGCCTACAGGGTTACGAGCAGTACTTC. Its translation: CASSPRLQGYEQYF.

The chain couples TRBV14 to TRBJ2-3; TRBD1 matches 9 bases. The germline V gene has CDR1 SGHDN and CDR2 FVKESK. Losses at the gene ends were 4 bases for V and 6 bases for J; bases not matched to a gene: 14. CDR3 length equals 17 residues. The CDR3 reads CASSLTPQGARLDTQYF. The CDR3 DNA reads TGTGCCAGCAGCCTCACGCCACAGGGGGCACGACTCGATACGCAGTATTTT.

The V call is TRBV23-1, the J call TRBJ1-1, with D perhaps TRBD1 (5 bases). TRBV23-1 is annotated as an ORF whose role is uncertain. The length of the CDR3 is 16 residues. V was pared by 6 bases and J by 10 bases, with 27 bases between. CDR3 DNA: TGCGCCAGCAGAACCCCTTTCGGCCCACAGGTCCGAGGAGCTTTCTTT. Translated, it gives CASRTPFGPQVRGAFF.

This chain's CDR3 is CASSLSGTGRRTEKLFF. CDR3 bases: TGTGCCAGCAGCTTATCAGGAACTGGGCGCCGAACCGAAAAACTGTTTTTT. The chain links TRBV7-8 to TRBJ1-4; D gene uncertain. V was trimmed by 2 bases and J by 8 bases, leaving 21 bases between them. The CDR3 loop spans 17 amino acids. Germline-derived CDR1 and CDR2 are SGHVS and FQNEAQ.

This chain uses TRBV2 with TRBJ1-1; weak D call: TRBD1 (6 bases). Trimming took off 8 bases at V and 1 base at J, with 14 bases between the two ends. CDR3 length equals 14 residues. In germline, CDR1 is SNHLY, CDR2 FYNNEI. The CDR3 loop is CASQGQVTNTEAFF. The DNA for the CDR3 is TGTGCCAGCCAGGGGCAGGTTACGAACACTGAAGCTTTCTTT.

The chain's CDR3 is CASSYPPSGRRNEQFF. The CDR3 DNA reads TGTGCCAGCAGCTATCCACCTAGCGGGAGGCGGAATGAGCAGTTCTTC. The rearrangement joins TRBV7-2 to TRBJ2-1; 11 bases are shared with TRBD2. This CDR3 comprises 16 residues. V was pared by 4 bases and J by 7 bases, with 9 bases of the junction left unmatched. Germline CDR1 and CDR2: SGHTA and FQGNSA.

The chain uses TRBV21-1 and TRBJ1-2; TRBD1, the table's D call, lacks a check against the DNA. TRBV21-1 represents a pseudogene. The CDR3 is 14 amino acids. CDR3 sequence: CASTKQIINYGYTF. CDR3 DNA: TGTGCCAGCACCAAACAGATCATCAACTATGGCTACACCTTC.